Included here is one T cell receptor (beta chain) sequence, with context. No antigen is known for it. Base-call qualities are not available, and no considerably larger clone is one nucleotide away. The entire amount of isolated RNA was reverse transcribed using the High Capacity cDNA Reverse Transcription Kit, so the sequenced TCRB transcripts were expressed ones. Deep immunoSEQ sequencing was performed on naive, central memory and regulatory T cell samples, with an average of roughly 3.3 million total reads per sample. Sorted cells were lysed in RLT buffer, and RNA was extracted using DNase-treated RNeasy Micro or Mini kits according to cell number. To prevent cross-contamination, each cell subset was processed individually, whereas patient and healthy donor samples were processed jointly. The immunoSEQ multiplex PCR was used to amplify TCRB sequences from cDNA, yielding 87-bp fragments that span the CDR3 region. Amplicons were sequenced on the Illumina HiSeq platform. The study's processing was this. PCR bias was corrected computationally using synthetic template baselines, and reads within Hamming distance 2 were collapsed, with unmergeable singletons discarded. Reads were aligned against IMGT to assign V, D and J genes, CDR3 length and insertions or deletions at six rearrangement sites. Within each subset, clonotype counts were normalized to sorted cell number, after which true diversity and Gini coefficients were computed with the tcR R package. Repertoire sharing was quantified using the overlap coefficient calculated on TCRB nucleotide sequences. Out-of-frame TCRB sequences from naive cells were analyzed as a proxy for the pre-selection repertoire. In TCRdb, the immuneACCESS table is reduced to in-frame sequences with V and J assigned. These tables do not hold every clone; where another copy was compared, an unresolved V gene accounts for under half, and the others remain unexplained. For V, J and clone size, that table is used; D and trimming come from the DNA. This sample holds 300,000 to 450,000 clones; about 20% were observed only once. The ten top clones hold 0.035% to 0.055% of the sample.

The junction carries 10 bases between V and J, which are trimmed by 8 bases and 0 bases respectively. The germline V gene encodes CDR1 LNHDA and CDR2 SQIVND (reference sequence). The CDR3 sequence holds 13 residues, the cysteine and phenylalanine included. This entry keeps only the CDR3 DNA: 39 bases, framed from base 1. From each donor, a single peripheral blood sample of 100 to 150 mL on average was drawn into heparinised tubes. Using a panel that included CD45RO, CCR7, CD25, CD127, CD95 and CD27, naive, central memory, regulatory and stem cell-like memory CD4+ T cells were sorted on a BD FACSAria II. Every sorted population had a purity above 95%. PBMCs were isolated immediately by Lymphoprep density gradient centrifugation and stained directly without culture. So that batch effects would be minimized, each experiment stained and sorted samples in pairs, pairing one healthy donor with one patient.

The data are from a study of beta chain features in type 1 diabetes (dated 2018 in TCRdb). Broadly, across the study: Mean age, gender distribution, total cell number and subset yield were not different between patients and healthy donors. A total of roughly 110 million sorted cells were examined across all samples, and the number of cells per subset was strongly correlated with RNA yield. Regulatory and stem cell-like memory subsets were obtained from only 8 patients and roughly 8 healthy donors, while naive and central memory subsets were obtained from all 30 or so donors. In the study, recently diagnosed type 1 diabetes patients and matched healthy donors were compared on the TCRB repertoires of their sorted circulating CD4+ T cell subsets.

Paper-wide results and their limitations: Because the HLA sub-analyses included only small numbers of individuals, any influence of HLA type on TCRB rearrangement was left unresolved. The naive, central memory and regulatory TCRB repertoires appeared to resemble one another more closely among patients than among healthy donors. PCR may preferentially amplify shorter templates, but because patient and control samples were amplified and corrected together, any resulting skew would affect both groups equally. Because cDNA was sequenced instead of genomic DNA, highly expressing activated cells could be over-represented, though the groups showed no difference in activation or CD3 levels. Type 1 diabetes patients showed a moderate but significant shortening of TCRB CDR3 length in all four CD4+ subsets. At VDJ recombination sites, patients with type 1 diabetes made fewer insertions and deleted more nucleotides, a pattern implying thymic rearrangement abnormalities.

Sequencing was carried out using naive CD4+ T cells from blood. Sample cell subset or site, as interpreted from the label and publication: true naive CD4+ T cells. This TCR was sampled from a woman aged 18-29 years in good health. The rearrangement joined TRBV19 to TRBJ1-2; a tentative D match to TRBD1 spans 5 bases. The nucleotide sequence reads TGTGCCAGTCAGACAGCAGCTAACTATGGCTACACCTTC. This is translated as CASQTAANYGYTF.